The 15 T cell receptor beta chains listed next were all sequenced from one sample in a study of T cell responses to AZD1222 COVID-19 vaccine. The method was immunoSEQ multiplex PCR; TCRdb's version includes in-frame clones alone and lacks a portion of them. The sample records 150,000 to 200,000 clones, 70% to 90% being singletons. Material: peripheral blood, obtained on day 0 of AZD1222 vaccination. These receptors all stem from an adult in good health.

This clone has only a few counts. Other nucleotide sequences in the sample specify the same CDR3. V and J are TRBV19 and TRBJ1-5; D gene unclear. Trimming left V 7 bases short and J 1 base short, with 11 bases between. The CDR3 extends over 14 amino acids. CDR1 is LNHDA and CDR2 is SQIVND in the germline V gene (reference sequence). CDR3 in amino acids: CASTGVTSNQPQHF. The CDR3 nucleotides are TGTGCCAGTACCGGTGTGACGAGCAATCAGCCCCAGCATTTT.

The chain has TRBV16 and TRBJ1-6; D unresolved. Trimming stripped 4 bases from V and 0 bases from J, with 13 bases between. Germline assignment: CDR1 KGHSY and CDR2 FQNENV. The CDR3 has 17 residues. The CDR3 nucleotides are TGTGCCAGCAGCCTCGGCCCGGTTAGCTCCTATAATTCACCCCTCCACTTT. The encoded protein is CASSLGPVSSYNSPLHF.

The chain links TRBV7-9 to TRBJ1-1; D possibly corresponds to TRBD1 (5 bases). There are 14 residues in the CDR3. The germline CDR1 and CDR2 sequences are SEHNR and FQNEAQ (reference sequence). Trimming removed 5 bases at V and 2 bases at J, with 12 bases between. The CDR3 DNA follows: TGTGCCAGCAGCCTGGAGAGGGGCAACACTGAAGCTTTCTTT. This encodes CASSLERGNTEAFF.

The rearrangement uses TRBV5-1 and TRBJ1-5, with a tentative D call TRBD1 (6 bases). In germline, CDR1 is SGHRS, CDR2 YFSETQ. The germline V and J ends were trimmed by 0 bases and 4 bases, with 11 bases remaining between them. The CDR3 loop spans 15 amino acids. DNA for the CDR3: TGCGCCAGCAGCTTGGATGGGGGCTCAAATCAGCCCCAGCATTTT. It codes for CASSLDGGSNQPQHF.

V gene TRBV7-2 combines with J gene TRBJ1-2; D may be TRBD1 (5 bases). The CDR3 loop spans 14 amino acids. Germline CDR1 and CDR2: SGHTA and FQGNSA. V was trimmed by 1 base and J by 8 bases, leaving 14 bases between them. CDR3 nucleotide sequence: TGTGCCAGCAGCTTAGGCCGGGACTTAGGCGGCTACACCTTC. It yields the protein CASSLGRDLGGYTF.

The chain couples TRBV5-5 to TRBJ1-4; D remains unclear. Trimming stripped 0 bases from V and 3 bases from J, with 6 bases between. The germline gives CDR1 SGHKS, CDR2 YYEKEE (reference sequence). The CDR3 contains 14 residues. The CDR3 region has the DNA TGTGCCAGCAGCTTGGTGCAGGCTAATGAAAAACTGTTTTTT. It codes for CASSLVQANEKLFF.

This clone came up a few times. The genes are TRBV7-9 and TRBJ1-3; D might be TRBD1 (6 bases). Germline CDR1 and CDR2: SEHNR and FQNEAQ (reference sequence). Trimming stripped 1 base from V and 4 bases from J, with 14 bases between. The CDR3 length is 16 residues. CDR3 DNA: TGTGCCAGCAGCTTAGGGCCGCGGGACAAGGGAAACACCATATATTTT. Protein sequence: CASSLGPRDKGNTIYF.

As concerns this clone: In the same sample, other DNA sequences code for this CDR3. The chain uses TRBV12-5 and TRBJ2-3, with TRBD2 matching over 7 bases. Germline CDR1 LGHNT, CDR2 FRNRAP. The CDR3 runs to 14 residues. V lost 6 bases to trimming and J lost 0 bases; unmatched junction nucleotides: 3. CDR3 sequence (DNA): TGTGCTAGTGGAACCGGGGGGAGCACAGATACGCAGTATTTT. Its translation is CASGTGGSTDTQYF. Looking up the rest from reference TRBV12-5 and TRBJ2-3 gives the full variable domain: DARVTQTPRHKVTEMGQEVTMRCQPILGHNTVFWYRQTMMQGLELLAYFRNRAPLDDSGMPKDRFSAEMPDATLATLKIQPSEPRDSAVYFCASGTGGSTDTQYFGPGTRLTVL.

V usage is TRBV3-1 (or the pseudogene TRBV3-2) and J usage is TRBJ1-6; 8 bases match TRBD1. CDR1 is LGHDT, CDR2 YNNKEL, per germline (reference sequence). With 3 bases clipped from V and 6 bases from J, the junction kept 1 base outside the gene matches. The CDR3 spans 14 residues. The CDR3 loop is CASSQDRVNSPLHF. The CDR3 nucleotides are TGTGCCAGCAGCCAGGACAGGGTTAATTCACCCCTCCACTTT.

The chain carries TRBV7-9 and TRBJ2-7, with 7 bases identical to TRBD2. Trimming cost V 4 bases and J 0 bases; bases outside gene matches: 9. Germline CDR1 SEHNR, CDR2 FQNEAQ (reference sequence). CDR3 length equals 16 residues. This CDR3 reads CASSSGLRGSSYEQYF. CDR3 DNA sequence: TGTGCCAGCAGCTCGGGCTTGCGGGGGAGCTCCTACGAGCAGTACTTC.

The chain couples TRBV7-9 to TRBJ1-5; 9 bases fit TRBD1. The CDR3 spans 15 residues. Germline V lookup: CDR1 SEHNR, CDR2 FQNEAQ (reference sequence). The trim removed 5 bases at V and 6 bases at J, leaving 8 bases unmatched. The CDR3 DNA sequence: TGTGCCAGCAGCCCGGGGGGACAGGGAAGTCAGCCCCAGCATTTT. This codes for CASSPGGQGSQPQHF.

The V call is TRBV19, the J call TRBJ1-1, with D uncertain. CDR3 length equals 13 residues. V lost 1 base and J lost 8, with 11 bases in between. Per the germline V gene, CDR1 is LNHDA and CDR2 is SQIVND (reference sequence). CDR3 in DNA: TGTGCCAGTAGTATAGGGGAGCTCAGCGAAGCTTTCTTT. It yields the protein CASSIGELSEAFF.

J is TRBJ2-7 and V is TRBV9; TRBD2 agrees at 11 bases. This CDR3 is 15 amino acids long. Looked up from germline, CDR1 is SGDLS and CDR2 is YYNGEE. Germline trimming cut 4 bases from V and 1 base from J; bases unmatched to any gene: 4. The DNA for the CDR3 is TGTGCCAGCAGCACCGGGACTAGCGGTTCCTACGAGCAGTACTTC. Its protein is CASSTGTSGSYEQYF.

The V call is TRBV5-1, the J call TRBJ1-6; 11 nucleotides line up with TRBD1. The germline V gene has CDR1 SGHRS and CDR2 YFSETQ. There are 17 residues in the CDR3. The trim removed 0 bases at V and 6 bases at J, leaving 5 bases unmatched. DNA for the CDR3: TGCGCCAGCAGCTTGGCCTCGGGACAGGGGGGTAATTCACCCCTCCACTTT. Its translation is CASSLASGQGGNSPLHF. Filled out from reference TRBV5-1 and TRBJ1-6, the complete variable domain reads KAGVTQTPRYLIKTRGQQVTLSCSPISGHRSVSWYQQTPGQGLQFLFEYFSETQRNKGNFPGRFSGRQFSNSRSEMNVSTLELGDSALYLCASSLASGQGGNSPLHFGNGTRLTVT.

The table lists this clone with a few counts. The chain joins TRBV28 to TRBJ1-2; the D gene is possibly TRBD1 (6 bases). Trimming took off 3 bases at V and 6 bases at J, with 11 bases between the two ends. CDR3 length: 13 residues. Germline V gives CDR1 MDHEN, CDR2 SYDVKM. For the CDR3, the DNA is TGTGCCAGCAGTTTGTTAAGACAGGATGGCTACACCTTC. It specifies CASSLLRQDGYTF.